This TCR beta chain was captured by sequencing in a study of blood T cell repertoires in COVID-19. Study in general: Acute and convalescent COVID-19 specimens originated in the United States, Italy and Spain. PBMCs, B-cell-depleted T cells, or T cells were the source of the cDNA or gDNA that made up the material.

V shed 4 bases and J shed 6 bases, with 12 bases lying between them. Germline CDR1 is KGHDR and CDR2 is SFDVKD. This CDR3 has 14 amino acids. Per the study methods: Researchers report that nucleated cell counts were estimated from reference gene primer amplification. Using immunoSEQ multiplex PCR, the repertoire was profiled, and TCRdb retains in-frame clones only, with some absent. The V and J calls and clone size come from that table; D and trimming were worked out from the DNA. The data hold about 190,000 clones, with around 90% observed a single time. The sequence was collected from a middle-aged man with acute or convalescent COVID-19. Sequenced material: peripheral blood. V and J are TRBV24-1 and TRBJ1-5, with a possible D match to TRBD1 (6 bases). The CDR3 loop is CATSEEGGGQPQHF. DNA for the CDR3: TGTGCCACCAGTGAAGAGGGAGGGGGTCAGCCCCAGCATTTT.